The present T cell receptor beta chain was sequenced within a study of PD-L1 blockade in urothelial cancer. Study overall: The patients' atezolizumab therapy, 1,200 mg intravenously every 3 weeks, started at some point between 2014 and 2016.

The table lists this clone with a count of one. Time point denoted: pretreatment peripheral blood. Patients had locally advanced or metastatic urothelial carcinoma. Each patient gave between 1 and 8 samples of peripheral blood mononuclear cells, which were collected pretreatment and during treatment. The protocol was immunoSEQ multiplex PCR, while the TCRdb copy is restricted to in-frame clones and leaves out a portion. The sample carries approximately 50,000 clones, approximately 80% recorded once. CDR3 length: 14 residues. V was clipped by 4 bases and J by 2 bases, with 11 bases between them. Germline CDR1 and CDR2: KGHSH and LQKENI.

The chain employs TRBV18 and TRBJ2-5; D might be TRBD2 (6 bases). Material: PBMCs, obtained around atezolizumab (anti-PD-L1) treatment. This TCR derives from a man aged 50 to 60 with urothelial cancer. This CDR3 is CASSLLASQETQYF. The CDR3 bases are TGTGCCAGCTCACTCCTAGCGTCACAAGAGACCCAGTACTTC.